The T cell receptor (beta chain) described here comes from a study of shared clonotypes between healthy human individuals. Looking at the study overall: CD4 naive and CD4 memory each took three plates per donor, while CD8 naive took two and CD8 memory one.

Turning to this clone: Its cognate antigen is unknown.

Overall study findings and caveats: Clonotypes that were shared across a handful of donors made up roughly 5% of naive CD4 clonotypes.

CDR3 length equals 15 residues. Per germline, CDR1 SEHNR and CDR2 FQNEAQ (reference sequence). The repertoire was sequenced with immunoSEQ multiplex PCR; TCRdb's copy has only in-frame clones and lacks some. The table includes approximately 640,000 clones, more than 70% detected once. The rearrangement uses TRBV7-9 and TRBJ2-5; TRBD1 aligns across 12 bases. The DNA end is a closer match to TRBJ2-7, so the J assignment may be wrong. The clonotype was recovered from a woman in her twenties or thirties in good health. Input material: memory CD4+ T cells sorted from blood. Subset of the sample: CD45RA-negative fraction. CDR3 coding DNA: TGTGCCAGCAGCGCGCAGGGACAGGGGGCCGACGAGCAGTACTTC. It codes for CASSAQGQGADEQYF.